This entry is about one T cell receptor (beta chain). This CDR3 has 14 residues. The germline V gene has CDR1 SGHRS and CDR2 YFSETQ. V was pared by 5 bases and J by 7 bases, with 18 bases between. TCRdb re-analysed the 5' RACE reads in MiXCR, keeping a single row per CDR3 protein. Among approximately 58,000 distinct CDR3 sequences listed, 26% were seen once. The sorted Tregs were CD4+CD25+CD127-/low cells. The chain employs TRBV5-1 and TRBJ1-1; no clear D. Sequencing used tumor-infiltrating Tregs sorted from the breast tumor. The clonotype comes from a female donor with breast cancer. The CDR3 protein is CASRGDRAVGEAFF. In DNA form, the CDR3 reads TGCGCCAGCAGAGGAGATAGGGCGGTGGGTGAAGCTTTCTTT.